This paragraph covers one TCR beta chain sequence. The PCR ran on 60 Vbeta and 13 Jbeta primers. Assay used: immunoSEQ multiplex PCR; TCRdb lists only in-frame clones, some missing. The repertoire has approximately 90,000 clones, 76% of them found once; the top ten carry 1.3% to 1.5%. The sample originates from a study of cytomegalovirus exposure and HLA in healthy donors. This CDR3 spans 11 amino acids. Per the germline V gene, CDR1 is GTSNPN and CDR2 is SVGIG (reference sequence). The V end was cut by 1 base, the J end by 3 bases, with 4 bases between. V usage is TRBV30 and J usage is TRBJ2-7, with D unresolved. The TCR sequence derives from a male donor in good health and CMV-seronegative. Sequenced: PBMCs. The CDR3 nucleotides read TGTGCCTGGAGTGCGAGCTACGAGCAGTACTTC. Translation: CAWSASYEQYF.